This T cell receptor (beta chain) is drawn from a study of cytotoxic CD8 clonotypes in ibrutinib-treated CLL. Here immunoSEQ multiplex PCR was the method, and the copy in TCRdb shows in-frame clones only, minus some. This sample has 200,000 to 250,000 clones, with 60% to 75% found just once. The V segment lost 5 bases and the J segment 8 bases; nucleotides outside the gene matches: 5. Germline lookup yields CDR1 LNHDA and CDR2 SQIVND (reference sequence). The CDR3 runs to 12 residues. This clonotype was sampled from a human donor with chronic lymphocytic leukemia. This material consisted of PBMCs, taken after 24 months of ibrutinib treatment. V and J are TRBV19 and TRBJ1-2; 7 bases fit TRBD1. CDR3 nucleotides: TGTGCCAGTAGTTCATACAGGGGCGGCTACACCTTC. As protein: CASSSYRGGYTF. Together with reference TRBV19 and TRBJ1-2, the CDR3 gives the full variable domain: DGGITQSPKYLFRKEGQNVTLSCEQNLNHDAMYWYRQDPGQGLRLIYYSQIVNDFQKGDIAEGYSVSREKKESFPLTVTSAQKNPTAFYLCASSSYRGGYTFGSGTRLTVV.